This T cell receptor beta chain emerged from a study of neurological immune-mediated disorders. This clonotype came up many times. What it binds is unknown. Time point of the sample: longitudinal time-point 2. Libraries used 2 million unsorted PBMCs kept frozen in RNAlater. The CDR3 loop spans 11 amino acids. V was pared by 7 bases and J by 1 base, with 8 bases between. The germline V gene encodes CDR1 DFQATT and CDR2 SNEGSKA (reference sequence). Synthesis of cDNA used 5'RACE (with 10-nucleotide random UMIs). TCRdb reprocessed the 5' RACE reads via MiXCR and lists one record per CDR3 protein. The sample has about 80,000 distinct CDR3 sequences; about 5% are singletons. Study-level results: Phylogenetic grouping put 18 of 34 multiple sclerosis patients' repertoires into one related-CDR3 cluster, a possible signature.

This chain joins TRBV20-1 and TRBJ2-7; possible D gene TRBD1, 6 bases. The clonotype was recovered from a woman aged 55-70 years with multiple sclerosis. The sequenced material came from PBMCs. CDR3 sequence: CSGGPSYEQYF. CDR3 DNA: TGCAGTGGGGGGCCTTCCTACGAGCAGTACTTC.